This is a list of T cell receptor beta chains from one sample in a study of blood T cell repertoires in COVID-19. Profiled with immunoSEQ multiplex PCR; TCRdb holds only in-frame clones, not every one. The sample lists 120,000 to 150,000 clones; 84% were seen once. Sample: PBMCs or T cells enriched from blood (not recorded which). These receptors originate from a woman aged 50 to 65 who had been exposed to COVID-19. Both conserved end residues are part of each CDR3. The D gene is left open where the match is weak. Part of the rows lack a size; the others show once, few, many or a class for expanded clones.

d_call j_call v_call cdr3_length clone_size cdr3_aa cdr3_nt
TRBD1 TRBJ1-5 TRBV29-1 13 - CSVGGTGNQPQHF TGCAGCGTTGGGGGGACAGGGAATCAGCCCCAGCATTTT
TRBD1 TRBJ1-2 TRBV23-1 13 - CASSQDRGSGYTF TGCGCCAGCAGTCAAGACAGGGGCTCTGGCTACACCTTC
- TRBJ2-7 TRBV10-3 12 - CASRNTSYEQYF TGTGCCAGCCGAAACACCAGCTACGAGCAGTACTTC
TRBD1 TRBJ1-2 TRBV4-3 16 - CASSLLQGARFYGYTF TGCGCCAGCAGCCTTTTACAGGGGGCGCGGTTCTATGGCTACACCTTC
TRBD2 TRBJ2-3 TRBV19 19 - CASSRVAGGPFSFTDTQYF TGTGCCAGTAGTAGGGTAGCGGGGGGTCCCTTTTCCTTCACAGATACGCAGTATTTT
- TRBJ1-3 TRBV6-5 15 few CASSRGSRAGNTIYF TGTGCCAGCAGTAGGGGGAGTAGGGCGGGAAACACCATATATTTT
TRBD1 TRBJ2-7 TRBV9 15 - CASSVGPGTGVEQYF TGTGCCAGCAGCGTAGGCCCCGGGACAGGGGTCGAGCAGTACTTC
- TRBJ1-1 TRBV24-1 13 few CATPSGRVTEAFF TGTGCCACCCCCTCGGGCAGGGTAACTGAAGCTTTCTTT
- TRBJ1-5 TRBV6-2/TRBV6-3 17 - CASSYPGHAFSNQPQHF TGTGCCAGCAGTTATCCAGGGCACGCCTTTAGCAATCAGCCCCAGCATTTT
- TRBJ2-4 TRBV9 16 - CASSEGVRAAKNIQYF TGTGCCAGCAGCGAGGGGGTGAGGGCGGCCAAAAACATTCAGTACTTC
- TRBJ2-7 TRBV6-5 14 - CASLVGGVTYEQYF TGTGCCAGTCTTGTGGGCGGGGTCACCTACGAGCAGTACTTC
TRBD2 TRBJ2-2 TRBV27 16 - CASSNSGRADSGELFF TGTGCCAGCAGTAACAGCGGGAGGGCCGACAGCGGGGAGCTGTTTTTT
TRBD2 TRBJ2-7 TRBV4-3 15 - CASSQVAGGSYEQYF TGCGCCAGCAGCCAAGTAGCGGGGGGCTCCTACGAGCAGTACTTC
- TRBJ1-2 TRBV4-1 12 - CASSHPGSGYTF TGCGCCAGCAGCCATCCAGGCTCCGGCTACACCTTC
TRBD1 TRBJ1-2 TRBV7-9 15 - CASSAYRGVGDGYTF TGTGCCAGCAGCGCATACAGGGGAGTTGGTGATGGCTACACCTTC
- TRBJ1-4 TRBV7-9 14 - CASSLGQLEEKLFF TGTGCCAGCAGCCTCGGACAGCTGGAGGAAAAACTGTTTTTT
TRBD1 TRBJ1-5 TRBV5-8 14 - CASSLQGAVQPQHF TGTGCCAGCAGCCTACAGGGGGCGGTTCAGCCCCAGCATTTT
- TRBJ2-2 TRBV7-2 17 - CASSFWARELGTGELFF TGTGCCAGCAGCTTCTGGGCACGGGAACTAGGGACCGGGGAGCTGTTTTTT
TRBD1 TRBJ1-1 TRBV7-8 17 - CASSNTRSTGVVTEAFF TGTGCCAGCAGCAACACCCGGAGTACAGGGGTGGTAACTGAAGCTTTCTTT
TRBD1 TRBJ1-2 TRBV7-2 15 - CASSPGAGGVDGYTF TGTGCCAGCAGCCCCGGTGCAGGGGGCGTCGATGGCTACACCTTC
- TRBJ1-2 TRBV7-8 14 few CASSGAGLIYGYTF TGTGCCAGCAGCGGGGCGGGGCTTATATATGGCTACACCTTC
TRBD1 TRBJ2-7 TRBV11-1 14 - CASSPRTGLVEQYF TGTGCCAGCAGCCCAAGGACAGGGTTGGTCGAGCAGTACTTC
TRBD2 TRBJ2-7 TRBV2 17 - CASSRTSGGAPIYEQYF TGTGCCAGCAGCCGGACTAGCGGGGGGGCACCCATCTACGAGCAGTACTTC
- TRBJ2-7 TRBV4-2 13 - CASSLSVGYEQYF TGTGCCAGCAGCCTTAGCGTCGGATACGAGCAGTACTTC
- TRBJ2-1 TRBV6-5 13 once CASMVSSYNEQFF TGTGCCAGCATGGTTAGCTCCTACAATGAGCAGTTCTTC
- TRBJ2-7 TRBV14 18 - CASSQVTPDRVSYYEQYF TGTGCCAGCAGCCAAGTGACTCCTGACCGGGTCTCCTATTACGAGCAGTACTTC